The 4 T cell receptor beta chains listed next were all sequenced from one sample in a study of graft-versus-host responses after intestinal transplantation. Clones were sequenced by immunoSEQ multiplex PCR, and TCRdb holds only the in-frame ones, with some missing. The sample has approximately 63,000 clones; 90% to 95% are singletons. Antigens of these TCRs are unknown. The sample consisted of unstimulated CD4+ T cells sorted from spleen or lymph node cells, taken before transplant. All receptors come from a human donor who was the organ donor for an intestinal transplant.

The chain carries TRBV7-2 and TRBJ1-6, with 7 bases fitting TRBD1. The germline CDR1 and CDR2 sequences are SGHTA and FQGNSA. There are 16 residues in the CDR3. The J segment lost 8 bases and the V segment lost 3 bases, leaving 10 bases of the junction unmatched. CDR3 DNA: TGTGCCAGCAGCTTTTCAGGGGGAGGGGGCTATTCACCCCTCCACTTT. It specifies CASSFSGGGGYSPLHF. The entire variable domain, with the rest obtained from reference TRBV7-2 and TRBJ1-6, is as follows: GAGVSQSPSNKVTEKGKDVELRCDPISGHTALYWYRQSLGQGLEFLIYFQGNSAPDKSGLPSDRFSAERTGGSVSTLTIQRTQQEDSAVYLCASSFSGGGGYSPLHFGNGTRLTVT.

Worth noting for this clone: A junction end diverges from the germline sequence, so it may reflect a read error. The V call is TRBV7-2, the J call TRBJ2-3, with 12 positions matching TRBD2. The germline CDR1 and CDR2 sequences are SGHTA and FQGNSA. This CDR3 is built from 14 residues. The CDR3 protein is CASSLGLAGVRRDF. Written as DNA, the CDR3 is TGTGCCAGCAGCTTAGGACTAGCGGGGGTGCGGCGGGATTTT.

The CDR3 sequence is CASSSGLAGGSTDTQYF. The CDR3 coding sequence is TGTGCCAGCAGCTCCGGACTAGCGGGGGGTAGCACAGATACGCAGTATTTT. This chain connects TRBV7-3 to TRBJ2-3, with 14 bases fitting TRBD2. The CDR3 spans 17 residues. CDR1 is SGHTA, CDR2 FQGTGA, per germline. Germline trimming cut 4 bases from V and 0 bases from J; bases unmatched to any gene: 3.

J is TRBJ1-6 and V is TRBV4-1; tentatively, D is TRBD1 (6 bases). Germline-derived CDR1 and CDR2 are MGHRA and YSYEKL. Trimming took 5 bases from V and 7 from J, leaving 18 bases between them. This CDR3 spans 16 amino acids. The CDR3 loop reads CASSTPGGGRNSPLHF. Here the CDR3 DNA reads TGCGCCAGCAGCACCCCCGGGGGGGGCAGGAATTCACCCCTCCACTTT.